This TCR gamma chain is drawn from a study of gammadelta T cells in human blood (dated by TCRdb to about 2020). Measured from the cysteine to the phenylalanine, the CDR3 is 15 residues long. The entry retains the CDR3 DNA only, 45 bases that are in frame from base 1. Taken from the germline V gene (reference sequence), the CDR1 and CDR2 loops are GITISATS and ISYDGTV. Remarks on this clone: Its cognate antigen has yet to be identified. A far bigger clonotype differs at one base, so this is likely a read error.

Results the study describes overall, beyond this receptor: According to the study, polyclonal expansion of innate gamma-delta T cells right after birth appeared to be driven by microbial exposure.

Library generation was performed with RT-PCR. The sequencer was an Illumina MiSeq. After TCRdb called clones again from the public reads with CATT, rows with identical DNA were merged. This sample comprises over a hundred gamma-chain clones, 35% to 40% of them detected only once. The ten largest clones represent more than 80% of the sample. This sequence was found in a newborn. This chain is built from TRGV9 and TRGJP. Sequencing used Vgamma9Vdelta2 gamma-delta T cells from cord blood. The CDR3 region has the sequence CASWESELGKKIKVF. The sequence in DNA is TGTGCCTCGTGGGAGTCAGAGTTGGGCAAAAAAATCAAGGTATTT.